This T cell receptor beta chain is drawn from a study of identical twins. Regarding the study as a whole: Out-of-frame alpha sequences shared by twins were enriched for low generation probability. In drawing conclusions, the study used cross-sectional statistical analysis and did not follow the same donors. Abundant beta clonotypes from cord blood bore fewer insertions; memory repertoires lacked this pattern.

This clonotype was seen a few times. Its matching antigen is unknown. Through template switching, a universal primer site was introduced, and the cDNA contained unique molecular identifiers. Via MiXCR, TCRdb re-called the 5' RACE reads, giving one row per CDR3 protein. The data contain about 280,000 distinct CDR3 sequences, roughly 8.6% of them seen just once; the ten biggest clones take up around 2.1%. The V and J ends lost 3 bases and 11 bases respectively, with 16 bases between them. Germline V gives CDR1 LNHDA, CDR2 SQIVND (reference sequence). CDR3 length: 13 amino acids. The sample also formed part of further work on yellow fever vaccine responses in identical twins.

The clonotype comes from a woman aged 18-30 years in good health. Sequencing was carried out using memory (CD45RO+) T cells sorted from blood. The chain links TRBV19 to TRBJ1-1; possible D gene TRBD1, 6 bases. The CDR3 DNA sequence: TGTGCCAGTAGTATGCGGGACAATAATCGGGCTTTCTTT. Protein sequence: CASSMRDNNRAFF.